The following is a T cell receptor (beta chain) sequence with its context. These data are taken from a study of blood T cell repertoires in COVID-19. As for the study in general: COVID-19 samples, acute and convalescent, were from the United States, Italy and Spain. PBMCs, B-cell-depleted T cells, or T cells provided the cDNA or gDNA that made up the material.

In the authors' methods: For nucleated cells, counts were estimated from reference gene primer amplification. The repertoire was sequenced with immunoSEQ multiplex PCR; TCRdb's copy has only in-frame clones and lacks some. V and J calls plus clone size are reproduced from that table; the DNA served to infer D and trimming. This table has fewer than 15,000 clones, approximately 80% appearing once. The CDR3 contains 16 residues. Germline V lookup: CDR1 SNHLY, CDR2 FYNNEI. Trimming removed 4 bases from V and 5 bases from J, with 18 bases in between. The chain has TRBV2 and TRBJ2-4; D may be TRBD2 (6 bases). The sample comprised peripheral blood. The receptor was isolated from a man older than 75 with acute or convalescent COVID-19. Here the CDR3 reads CASSVSLQRLENIQYF. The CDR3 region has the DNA TGTGCCAGCAGTGTTTCCTTACAAAGACTAGAAAACATTCAGTACTTC.